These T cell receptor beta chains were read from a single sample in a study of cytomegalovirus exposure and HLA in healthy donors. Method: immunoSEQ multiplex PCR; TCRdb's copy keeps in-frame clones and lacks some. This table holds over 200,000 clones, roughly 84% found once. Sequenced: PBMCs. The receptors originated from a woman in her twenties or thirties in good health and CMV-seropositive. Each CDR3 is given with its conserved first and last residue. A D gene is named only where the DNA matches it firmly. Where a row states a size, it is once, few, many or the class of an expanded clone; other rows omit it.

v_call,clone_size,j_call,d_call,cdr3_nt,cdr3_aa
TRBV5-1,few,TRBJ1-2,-,TGCGCCAGCAGCCGCGAGAGGGTTGACTATGGCTACACCTTC,CASSRERVDYGYTF
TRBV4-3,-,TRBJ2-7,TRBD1,TGCGCCAGCAGCCAGACCCCCGGACAGGGCTACGAGCAGTACTTC,CASSQTPGQGYEQYF
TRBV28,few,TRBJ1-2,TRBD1,TGTGCCAGTACAGGGGGCTATGGCTACACCTTC,CASTGGYGYTF
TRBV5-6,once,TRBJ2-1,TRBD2,TGTGCCAGCAGTCAACTAGCGGGAGAGGATGAGCAGTTCTTC,CASSQLAGEDEQFF
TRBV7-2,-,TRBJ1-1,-,TGTGCCAGCAGCCCCAAGGGGGGGGGAAGGAACACTGAAGCTTTCTTT,CASSPKGGGRNTEAFF
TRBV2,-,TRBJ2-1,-,TGTGCCAGCAGTGAGAGTCCTCGGGAGCAGTTCTTC,CASSESPREQFF
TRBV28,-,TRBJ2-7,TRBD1,TGTGCCAGCAGTTTAGCTCTCAGGGGGGAGCAGTACTTC,CASSLALRGEQYF
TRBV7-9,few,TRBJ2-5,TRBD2,TGTGCCAGCAGCTATCTACTAGCGGGAGAAGAGACCCAGTACTTC,CASSYLLAGEETQYF
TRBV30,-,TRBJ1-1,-,TGTGCCTGGAGTCCCCCTCCTACAGCCATGAACACTGAAGCTTTCTTT,CAWSPPPTAMNTEAFF
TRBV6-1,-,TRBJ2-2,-,TGTGCCAGCAGTGATATGTGGCAGGAGAACACCGGGGAGCTGTTTTTT,CASSDMWQENTGELFF
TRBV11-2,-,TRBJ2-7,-,TGTGCCAGCAGCTTAGGTAGAATTAGCGAGCAGTACTTC,CASSLGRISEQYF
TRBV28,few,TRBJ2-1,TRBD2,TGTGCCAGCAGTTTATTTGGATGGGAGGGGAGCTCCTACAATGAGCAGTTCTTC,CASSLFGWEGSSYNEQFF
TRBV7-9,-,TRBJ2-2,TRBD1,TGTGCCAGCGGACAGGGGGCGGTGACCGGGGAGCTGTTTTTT,CASGQGAVTGELFF
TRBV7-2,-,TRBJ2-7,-,TGTGCCAGCAGCACAAGGGTCGGGACCGTGGCGTACGAGCAGTACTTC,CASSTRVGTVAYEQYF
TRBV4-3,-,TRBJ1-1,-,TGCGCCAGCAGCCAAGATGAGGGGGTTGGAACTGAAGCTTTCTTT,CASSQDEGVGTEAFF
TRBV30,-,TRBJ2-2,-,TGTGCCTGGACGGGCAGGGTCGCTACCGGGGAGCTGTTTTTT,CAWTGRVATGELFF
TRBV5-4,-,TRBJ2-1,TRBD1,TGTGCCAGCAGCATGGACAGGTTGGTTAATGAGCAGTTCTTC,CASSMDRLVNEQFF
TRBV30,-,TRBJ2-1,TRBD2,TGTGCCTGGAGTGTCCCTCTTCGGACTAGAGCGAGGAATGAGCAGTTCTTC,CAWSVPLRTRARNEQFF
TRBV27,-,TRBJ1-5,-,TGTGCCAGCAGTCCCCCGCCGATACTGGGTCAGCCCCAGCATTTT,CASSPPPILGQPQHF
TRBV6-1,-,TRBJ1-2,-,TGTGCCAGCATGGATGGGTATGGCTACACCTTC,CASMDGYGYTF